The present T cell receptor (beta chain) was sequenced within a study of vaccination effects on CD4 cells after COVID-19. Study results and limitations: Infection-derived and vaccine-derived clones contracted markedly late after vaccination.

CDR1 and CDR2 from the germline V gene are SGHVS and FQNEAQ. J lost 0 bases, V lost 5 bases, and 4 bases had no gene match. CDR3 length equals 16 residues. Sequencing followed a ViraFEST assay step that expanded antigen-specific CD4+ T cells with viral peptide pools. Following culture for approximately ten days, CD4+ T cells were isolated. The repertoire was sequenced with immunoSEQ multiplex PCR; TCRdb's copy has only in-frame clones and lacks some. The sample has under 80,000 clones; roughly 80% are singletons. As to this clone: Its cognate antigen is unknown.

The chain recombines TRBV7-8 with TRBJ2-5; TRBD2 matches at 12 bases. The sequence was collected from a human donor who received a COVID-19 vaccine. The material was CD4+ T cells from PBMCs cultured with HCoV-229E spike peptides, obtained before COVID-19 vaccination. In DNA form, the CDR3 reads TGTGCCAGCAGCCCCCTAGCGGGGGGGTACCAAGAGACCCAGTACTTC. This codes for CASSPLAGGYQETQYF.